There are many counts of the clone carrying this TCR beta chain. The sample belongs to a study of T cells in Graves' hyperthyroidism and ophthalmopathy. Overall study: Any treatment followed the collection of peripheral blood at initial diagnosis.

The CDR3 covers 13 residues. Trimming cost V 4 bases and J 6 bases, with 12 bases left between them. CDR1 is SEHNR, CDR2 FQNEAQ, per germline (reference sequence). Researchers amplified the TCR beta CDR3 regions from RNA transcripts. The primer set for the first-round RT-PCR of the TCR CDR3 was HTBI. From the multiplex PCR reads, TCRdb called clonotypes with MiXCR, one entry per CDR3 protein. The sample consists of about 380,000 distinct CDR3 sequences, about 18% of them appearing once. Exclusion followed for patients with uncontrolled infection, other autoimmune disease, pregnancy or lactation. Diagnosis rested on symptoms, serum thyroxine and TRAb, thyroid ultrasound, and orbital computed tomography.

Material for sequencing was blood. The receptor was derived from a man younger than 35 with Graves' ophthalmopathy. This rearrangement joins TRBV7-9 to TRBJ1-1; tentatively, D is TRBD1 (5 bases). The CDR3 sequence is CASSSAGQPEAFF. CDR3 nucleotide sequence: TGTGCCAGCAGCTCAGCGGGGCAGCCTGAAGCTTTCTTT.